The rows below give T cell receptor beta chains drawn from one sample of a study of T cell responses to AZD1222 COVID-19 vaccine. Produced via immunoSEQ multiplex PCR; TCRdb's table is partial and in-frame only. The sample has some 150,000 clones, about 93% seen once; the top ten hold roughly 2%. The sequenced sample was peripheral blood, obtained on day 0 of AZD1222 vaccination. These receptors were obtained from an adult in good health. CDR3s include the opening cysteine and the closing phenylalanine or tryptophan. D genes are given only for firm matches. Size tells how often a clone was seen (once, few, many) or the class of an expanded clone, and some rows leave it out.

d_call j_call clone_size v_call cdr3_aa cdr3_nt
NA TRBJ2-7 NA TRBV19 CASSAPGVGGEQYF TGTGCCAGTAGTGCACCAGGGGTGGGGGGTGAGCAGTACTTC
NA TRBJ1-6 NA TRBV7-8 CASTVGGGSYNSPLHF TGTGCCAGCACCGTAGGTGGAGGGTCCTATAATTCACCCCTCCACTTT
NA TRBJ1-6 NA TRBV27 CASSWGGDNSPLHF TGTGCCAGCAGTTGGGGAGGGGATAATTCACCCCTCCACTTT
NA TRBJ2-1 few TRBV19 CASSIGGGGFYEQFF TGTGCCAGTAGTATTGGGGGAGGCGGGTTCTATGAGCAGTTCTTC
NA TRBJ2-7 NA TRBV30 CAWSAPVSKQYF TGTGCCTGGAGTGCCCCAGTGTCCAAGCAGTACTTC
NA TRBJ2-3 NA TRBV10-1 CASSGGRQTSTDTQYF TGCGCCAGCAGTGGAGGTAGACAGACTAGCACAGATACGCAGTATTTT
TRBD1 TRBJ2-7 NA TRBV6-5 CATGNVGTDPYEQYF TGTGCCACCGGAAATGTCGGGACAGATCCTTACGAGCAGTACTTC
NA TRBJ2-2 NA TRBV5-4 CASSRREDTGELFF TGTGCCAGCAGCCGCAGGGAGGACACCGGGGAGCTGTTTTTT
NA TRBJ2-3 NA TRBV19 CASSKMADTQYF TGTGCCAGTAGTAAGATGGCAGATACGCAGTATTTT
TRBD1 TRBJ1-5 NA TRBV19 CASSIVPGQGASQPQHF TGTGCCAGTAGTATAGTCCCAGGACAGGGGGCCAGTCAGCCCCAGCATTTT
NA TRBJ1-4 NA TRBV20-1 CSASSVEKLFF TGCAGTGCTAGTTCAGTTGAAAAACTGTTTTTT
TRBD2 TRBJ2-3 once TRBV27 CASSSSSGRARDTQYF TGTGCCAGCAGTTCCAGTAGCGGGAGGGCCCGTGATACGCAGTATTTT
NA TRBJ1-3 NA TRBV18 CASSPPQTSGNTIYF TGTGCCAGCTCACCACCGCAAACGTCTGGAAACACCATATATTTT
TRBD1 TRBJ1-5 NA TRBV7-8 CASSKTGGGQPQHF TGTGCCAGCAGCAAGACAGGGGGCGGTCAGCCCCAGCATTTT
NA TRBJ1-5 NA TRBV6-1 CASSEALRQPQHF TGTGCCAGCAGTGAAGCGCTTCGTCAGCCCCAGCATTTT
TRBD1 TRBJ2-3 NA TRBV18 CASSPDRGADTQYF TGTGCCAGCTCCCCTGACAGGGGCGCAGATACGCAGTATTTT
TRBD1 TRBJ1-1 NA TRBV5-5 CASSRDSLTEAFF TGTGCCAGCAGTCGGGACAGCCTCACTGAAGCTTTCTTT
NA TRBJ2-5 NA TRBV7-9 CASSLGGRIQETQYF TGTGCCAGCAGCTTAGGGGGGCGAATCCAAGAGACCCAGTACTTC
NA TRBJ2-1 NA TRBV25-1 CASSELRADAAIF TGTGCCAGCAGTGAACTGCGAGCGGACGCAGCTATCTTC
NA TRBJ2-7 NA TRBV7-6 CASSPGGLTTYEQYF TGTGCCAGCAGCCCAGGGGGGCTGACGACCTACGAGCAGTACTTC
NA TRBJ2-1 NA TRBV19 CASSTPSRRWQFF TGTGCCAGTAGTACCCCATCTCGGCGGTGGCAGTTCTTC
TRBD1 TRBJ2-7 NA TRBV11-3 CASSAPGTGGEQYF TGTGCCAGCAGCGCTCCCGGGACAGGGGGCGAGCAGTACTTC
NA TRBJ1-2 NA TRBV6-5 CASSYSRGELGYGYTF TGTGCCAGCAGTTACTCAAGAGGGGAGTTGGGCTATGGCTACACCTTC
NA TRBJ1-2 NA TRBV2 CASHPRSSNGYTF TGTGCCAGCCATCCTCGGAGTAGCAATGGCTACACCTTC
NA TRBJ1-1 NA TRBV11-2 CASSLDGGTANTHTEAFF TGTGCCAGCAGCTTAGATGGGGGGACGGCCAACACTCACACTGAAGCTTTCTTT
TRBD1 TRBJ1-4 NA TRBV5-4 CASSPGGTNEKLFF TGTGCCAGCAGCCCAGGGGGGACTAATGAAAAACTGTTTTTT
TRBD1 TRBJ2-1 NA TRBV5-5 CASRLGPGQGSSYNEQFF TGTGCCAGCAGACTAGGACCGGGACAGGGGAGCTCCTACAATGAGCAGTTCTTC
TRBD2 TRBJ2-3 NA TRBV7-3 CASSLTLAGAADTQYF TGTGCCAGCAGCTTAACGCTAGCGGGAGCTGCAGATACGCAGTATTTT
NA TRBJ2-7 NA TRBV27 CASSPLDRTYEQYF TGTGCCAGCAGTCCACTTGACAGGACCTACGAGCAGTACTTC
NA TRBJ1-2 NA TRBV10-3 CASRDGHPVDYGYTF TGTGCCAGCCGGGACGGACACCCCGTGGACTATGGCTACACCTTC
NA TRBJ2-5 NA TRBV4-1 CASSQVGTIQETQYF TGCGCCAGCAGCCAAGTGGGGACCATCCAAGAGACCCAGTACTTC
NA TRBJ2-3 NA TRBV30 CAWSLRSGTDTQYF TGTGCCTGGAGTTTAAGGAGCGGCACAGATACGCAGTATTTT
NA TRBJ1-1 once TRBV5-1 CASGQRSSMNTEAFF TGCGCCAGCGGACAGCGAAGTAGCATGAACACTGAAGCTTTCTTT
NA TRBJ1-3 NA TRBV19 CASSMSARFGNTIYF TGTGCCAGTAGTATGTCGGCCCGATTTGGAAACACCATATATTTT
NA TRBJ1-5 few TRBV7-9 CASSFGQSSGNQPQHF TGTGCCAGCAGCTTTGGGCAGTCCTCGGGCAATCAGCCCCAGCATTTT
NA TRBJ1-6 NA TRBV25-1 CASSPHREPGSPLHF TGTGCCAGCAGTCCCCACAGGGAACCCGGTTCACCCCTCCACTTT
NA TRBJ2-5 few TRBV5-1 CASRGFGTLYPSQETQYF TGCGCCAGCAGAGGGTTTGGGACCCTGTATCCCTCCCAAGAGACCCAGTACTTC